The T cell receptor beta chain under discussion was sequenced for a study of CD8 T cells in Susac syndrome. An input of about 0.45 to 1 ug of RNA was subjected to reverse transcription using random hexamers. The CDR3 of TCR beta was amplified by immunoSEQ multiplex PCR across 54 Vbeta and 13 Jbeta. TCRdb reprocessed the immunoSEQ multiplex PCR reads with MiXCR, giving one entry per CDR3 protein. The profile shows about 180,000 distinct CDR3 sequences, approximately 93% of them singletons. From blood CD8+ and CD4+ T cells, the TCR beta chain was sequenced. Both CD4+ and CD8+ T cells were negatively isolated, and TEMRA cells underwent FACS enrichment. The CDR3 runs 15 residues.

The chain couples TRBV12-2 to TRBJ2-1; the tabulated D call, TRBD1, remains unverified against the DNA. TRBV12-2 is an annotated pseudogene. Sequencing was done on a sample of CD4+ T cells from PBMCs. This receptor was identified in a human donor with multiple sclerosis. The CDR3 coding sequence is TGTGCAAGTCGCGTACACAGGGTAGTCTACAATGAGCAGTTCTTC. Its protein product is CASRVHRVVYNEQFF.